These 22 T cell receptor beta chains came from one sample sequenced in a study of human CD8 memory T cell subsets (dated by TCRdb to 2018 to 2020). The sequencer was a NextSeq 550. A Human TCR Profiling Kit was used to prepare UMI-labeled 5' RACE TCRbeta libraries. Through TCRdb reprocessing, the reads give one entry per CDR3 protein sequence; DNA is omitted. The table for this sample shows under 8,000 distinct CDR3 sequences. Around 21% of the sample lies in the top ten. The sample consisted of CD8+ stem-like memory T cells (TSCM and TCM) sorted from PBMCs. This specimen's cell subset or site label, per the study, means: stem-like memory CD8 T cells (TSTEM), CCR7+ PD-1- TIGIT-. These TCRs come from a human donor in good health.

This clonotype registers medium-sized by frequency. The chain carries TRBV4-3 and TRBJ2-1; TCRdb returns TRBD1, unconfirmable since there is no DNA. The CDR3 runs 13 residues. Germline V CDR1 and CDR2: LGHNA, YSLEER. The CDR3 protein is CASSQVRGNEQFF.

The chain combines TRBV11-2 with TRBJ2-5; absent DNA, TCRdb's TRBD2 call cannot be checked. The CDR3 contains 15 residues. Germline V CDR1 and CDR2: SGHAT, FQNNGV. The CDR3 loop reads CASSGYLGLEETQYF.

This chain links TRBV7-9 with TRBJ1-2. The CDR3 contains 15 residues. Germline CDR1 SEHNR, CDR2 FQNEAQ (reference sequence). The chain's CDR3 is CASSLLGQGPYGYTF.

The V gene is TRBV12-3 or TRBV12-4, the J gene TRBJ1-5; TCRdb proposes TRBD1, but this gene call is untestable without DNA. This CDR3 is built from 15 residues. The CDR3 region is CASSQTGGRNQPQHF.

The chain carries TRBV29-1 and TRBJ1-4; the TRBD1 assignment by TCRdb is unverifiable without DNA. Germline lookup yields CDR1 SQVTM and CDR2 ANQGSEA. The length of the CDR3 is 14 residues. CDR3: CSVAQGNSNEKLFF.

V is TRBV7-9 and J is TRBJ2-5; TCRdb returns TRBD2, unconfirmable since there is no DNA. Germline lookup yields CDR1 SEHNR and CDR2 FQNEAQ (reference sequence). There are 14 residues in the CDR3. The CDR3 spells CASSLMRDGETQYF.

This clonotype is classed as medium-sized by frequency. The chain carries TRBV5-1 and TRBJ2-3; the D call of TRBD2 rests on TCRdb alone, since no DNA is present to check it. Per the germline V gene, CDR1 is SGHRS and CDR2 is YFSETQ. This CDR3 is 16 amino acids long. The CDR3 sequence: CASSAGLAIKPDTQYF.

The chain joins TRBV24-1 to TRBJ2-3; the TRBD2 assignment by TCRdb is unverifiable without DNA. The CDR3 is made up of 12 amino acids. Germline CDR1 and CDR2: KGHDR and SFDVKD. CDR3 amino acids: CATGGDTDTQYF.

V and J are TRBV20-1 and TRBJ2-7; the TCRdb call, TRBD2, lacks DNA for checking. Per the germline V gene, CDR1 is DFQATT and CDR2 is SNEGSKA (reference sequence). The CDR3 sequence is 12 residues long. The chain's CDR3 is CSARLALYEQYF.

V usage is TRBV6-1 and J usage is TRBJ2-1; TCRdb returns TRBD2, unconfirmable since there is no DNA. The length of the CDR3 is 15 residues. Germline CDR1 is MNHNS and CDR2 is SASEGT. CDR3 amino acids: CASDKMASVANEQFF.

CDR3 protein: CASSERLGAAGTEAFF. The chain uses TRBV2 and TRBJ1-1; TCRdb picks TRBD1, but there is no DNA to check that call. Germline CDR1 and CDR2: SNHLY and FYNNEI. CDR3 length: 16 amino acids.

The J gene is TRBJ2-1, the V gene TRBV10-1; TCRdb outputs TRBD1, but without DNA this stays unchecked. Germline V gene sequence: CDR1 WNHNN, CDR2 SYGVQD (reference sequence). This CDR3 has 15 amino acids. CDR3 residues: CASSERLAGGDEQFF.

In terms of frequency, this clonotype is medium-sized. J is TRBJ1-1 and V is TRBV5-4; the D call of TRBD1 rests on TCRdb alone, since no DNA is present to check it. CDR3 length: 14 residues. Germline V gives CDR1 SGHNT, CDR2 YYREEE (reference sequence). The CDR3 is CASSVASPGTEAFF.

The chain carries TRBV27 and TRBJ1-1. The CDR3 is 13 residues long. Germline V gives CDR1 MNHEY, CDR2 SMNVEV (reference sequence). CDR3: CASSFSGTTEAFF.

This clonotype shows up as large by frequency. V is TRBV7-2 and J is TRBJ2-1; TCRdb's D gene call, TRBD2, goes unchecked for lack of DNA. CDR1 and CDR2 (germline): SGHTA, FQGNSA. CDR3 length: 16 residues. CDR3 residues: CASSLVPSGMGNEQFF.

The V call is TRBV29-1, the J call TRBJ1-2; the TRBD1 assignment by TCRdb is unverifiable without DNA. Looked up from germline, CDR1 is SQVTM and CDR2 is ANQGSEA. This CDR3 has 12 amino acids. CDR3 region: CSVPTGVYGYTF. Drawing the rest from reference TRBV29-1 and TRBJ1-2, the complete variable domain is SAVISQKPSRDICQRGTSLTIQCQVDSQVTMMFWYRQQPGQSLTLIATANQGSEATYESGFVIDKFPISRPNLTFSTLTVSNMSPEDSSIYLCSVPTGVYGYTFGSGTRLTVV.

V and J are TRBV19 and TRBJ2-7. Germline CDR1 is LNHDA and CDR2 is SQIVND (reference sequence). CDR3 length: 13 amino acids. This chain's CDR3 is CASSIRYKDEQYF.

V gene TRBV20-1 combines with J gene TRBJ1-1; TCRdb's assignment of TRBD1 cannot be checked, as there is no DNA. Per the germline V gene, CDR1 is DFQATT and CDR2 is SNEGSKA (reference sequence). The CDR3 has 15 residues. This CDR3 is CSAPRSDRGSTEAFF.

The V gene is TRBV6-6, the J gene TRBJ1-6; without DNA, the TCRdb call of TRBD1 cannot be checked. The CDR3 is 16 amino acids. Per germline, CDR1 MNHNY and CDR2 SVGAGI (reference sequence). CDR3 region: CASSYSPGDLNSPLHF.

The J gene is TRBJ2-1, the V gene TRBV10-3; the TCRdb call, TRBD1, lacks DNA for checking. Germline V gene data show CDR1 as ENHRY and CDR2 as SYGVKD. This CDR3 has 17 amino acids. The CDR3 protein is CAISEAPAGSSYNEQFF.

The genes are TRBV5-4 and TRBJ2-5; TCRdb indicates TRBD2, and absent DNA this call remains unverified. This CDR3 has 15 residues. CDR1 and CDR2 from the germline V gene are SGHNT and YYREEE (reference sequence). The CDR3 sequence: CASSLQTSGGETQYF.

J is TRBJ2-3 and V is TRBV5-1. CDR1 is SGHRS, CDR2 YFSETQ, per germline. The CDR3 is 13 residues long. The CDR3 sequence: CASSSLGTDTQYF.